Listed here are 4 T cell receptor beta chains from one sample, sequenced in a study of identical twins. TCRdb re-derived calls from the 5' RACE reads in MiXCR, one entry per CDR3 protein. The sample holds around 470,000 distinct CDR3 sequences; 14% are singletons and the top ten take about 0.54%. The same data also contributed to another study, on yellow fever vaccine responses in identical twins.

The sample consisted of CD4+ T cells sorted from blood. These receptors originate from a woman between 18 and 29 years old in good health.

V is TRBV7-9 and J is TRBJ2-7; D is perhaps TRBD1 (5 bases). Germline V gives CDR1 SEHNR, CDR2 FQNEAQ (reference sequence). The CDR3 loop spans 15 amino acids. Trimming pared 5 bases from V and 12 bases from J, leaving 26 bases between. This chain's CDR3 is CASSRPEIDSLRVYF. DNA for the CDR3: TGTGCCAGCAGCCGACCCGAAATAGACAGTCTACGCGTGTACTTC.

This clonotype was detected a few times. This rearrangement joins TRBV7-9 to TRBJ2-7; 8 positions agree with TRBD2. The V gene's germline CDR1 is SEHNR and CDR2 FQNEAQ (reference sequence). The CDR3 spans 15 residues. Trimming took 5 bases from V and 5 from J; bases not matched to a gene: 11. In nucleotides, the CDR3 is TGTGCCAGCAGCGCCTGGCGGGAGGTTTCTCACGAGCAGTACTTC. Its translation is CASSAWREVSHEQYF.

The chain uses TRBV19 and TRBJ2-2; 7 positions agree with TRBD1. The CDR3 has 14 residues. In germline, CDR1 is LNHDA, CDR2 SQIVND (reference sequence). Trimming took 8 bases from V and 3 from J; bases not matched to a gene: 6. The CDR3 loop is CASHETGYTGELFF. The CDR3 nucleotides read TGTGCCAGTCACGAGACAGGGTACACCGGGGAGCTGTTTTTT.

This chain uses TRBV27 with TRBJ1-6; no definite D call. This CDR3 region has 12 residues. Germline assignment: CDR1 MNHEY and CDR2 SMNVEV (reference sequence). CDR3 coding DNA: TGTGAACAACCCGTCACGGAGTCACCCCTCCACTTT. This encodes CEQPVTESPLHF.